This T cell receptor (beta chain) emerged from a study of blood T cell repertoires in COVID-19. Overall study context: Spain, Italy and the United States supplied samples that represented acute and convalescent COVID-19.

As handled by the study authors: Amplification with reference gene primers provided the estimates of nucleated cell counts. Produced via immunoSEQ multiplex PCR; TCRdb's table is partial and in-frame only. Clone size and the V and J calls come from that table; the DNA yielded D and trimming. This sample has about 220,000 clones, with approximately 92% found just once. Participants reported their clinical history, and cohort assignment relied on those reports. V lost 4 bases, J lost 5 bases, and 8 bases stayed unmatched. Germline lookup yields CDR1 SGDLS and CDR2 YYNGEE. This CDR3 contains 15 residues.

The clonotype comes from a woman between 18 and 29 years old in a cohort exposed to, infected with or recovered from COVID-19 (not recorded which). Sequences were obtained from PBMCs or T cells enriched from blood (not recorded which). The J gene is TRBJ2-5, the V gene TRBV9, with 10 bases identical to TRBD2. CDR3 residues: CASSKAGGPEETQYF. The DNA for the CDR3 is TGTGCCAGCAGCAAAGCGGGGGGGCCGGAGGAGACCCAGTACTTC.